This TCR beta chain stems from a study of shared clonotypes between healthy human individuals (dated by TCRdb to between 2020 and 2021). Broadly, across the study: Two women and three men aged 18 to 49 years were included in the cohort. Per donor, three plates each were used for CD4 naive and CD4 memory, two for CD8 naive, and one for CD8 memory. To estimate repertoire size and how much clonotype sharing occurs between individuals, the study deeply sequenced the blood TCR repertoires of about five healthy adults. Libraries were prepared and TCR repertoires were sequenced by different laboratories using diverse techniques, in order to increase sequencing depth and limit assay-specific biases. Each donor's leukapheresis produced roughly between roughly 0.85 and 10 billion PBMCs. What the research found in general, with its limitations: Sharing across a few donors was observed for approximately 5% of naive CD4, under 4% of naive CD8, 2% to 2.5% of memory CD4, and approximately 0.41% of memory CD8 clonotypes. Sampling was restricted to blood, and TCR repertoires in tissues likely differ from the TCR repertoires found in blood. Pairwise subsampling indicated that sequencing depth was expected to affect the degree of clonotype sharing among donors. Rarefaction of sorted-subset datasets indicated incomplete sequencing despite the large sequencing depth. Because the study included a small number of donors, the genetic and exposure-history diversity represented was limited. Naive subsets generally had larger estimated clonotype richness than memory subsets. Higher generation probabilities were observed for clonotypes shared by all four sorted-subset donors than for non-shared clonotypes.

The CDR3 numbers 17 residues from cysteine through phenylalanine. Of the read, only the CDR3 DNA is kept; its 51 bases are in frame from base 1. From the germline V gene (reference sequence), CDR1 is LNHDA and CDR2 is SQIVND. Trimming leaves V shorter by 4 bases and J shorter by 6 bases, with the junction holding 15 bases beyond the gene matches. Points on this clone: No antigen is known for it. No quality values exist for individual bases; no much larger clone is one base distant.

Healthy HIV-negative adults with no recently reported acute infections or vaccinations were included as donors. Only Caucasian adults living in Nashville, Tennessee, USA were represented among the donors. CD4+ T cells were enriched through magnetic negative selection, after which naive cells were positively selected on CD45RA and the remaining negative fraction served as the memory subset. Blood was collected by leukapheresis, and PBMCs were isolated by Ficoll-Histopaque density gradient centrifugation and then cryopreserved in liquid nitrogen vapor phase. Purity and quantity of every magnetically sorted T cell population were checked by analytical flow cytometry. Genomic DNA was isolated from each sorted fraction and quantified by UV absorbance on a Nanodrop 2000c. Using the deep immunoSEQ assay, TCR CDR3 regions were amplified from genomic DNA by multiplex PCR. Extracted genomic DNA from each cell subset was distributed evenly across all wells of several immunoSEQ 96-well plates, and each plate was treated as a replicate. For sorted subsets, approximately 210 ng of genomic DNA, equivalent to around 29,000 T cell genomes, went into each replicate PCR. The purified libraries were quantified using a Qubit 3.0 fluorometer, sized with a Bioanalyzer 2100, and then quantified again using the KAPA Library Quantification kit. Every immunoSEQ 96-well plate was sequenced on a separate single-read 150-cycle Illumina NextSeq 550 flow cell. Turning to the authors' computational methods: The immunoSEQ output contained only junctional sequences without quality scores, so filtering could not match that applied to full-length reads. Sequences were annotated with PyIR, a Python wrapper for IgBLAST v1.9, using IMGT germline references to assign V/J genes and CDR3. Reads with weak V/J assignments (E-value above 1e-6), missing CDR3, stop codons, out-of-frame junctions, or ambiguous translated residues were removed. A V3J clonotype was defined by an identical inferred V gene, J gene, and CDR3 amino acid sequence. Percentage overlap between repertoires was calculated by dividing the number of shared unique clonotypes by the size of the smaller repertoire. Repertoire richness was assessed with RTK rarefaction, the Chao1 estimator, and Recon v2.1 estimates of unobserved clonotypes. Generation probabilities for all TCRbeta clonotypes obtained by the gDNA method from a few donors were computed using OLGA. TCRdb mirrors the immuneACCESS table, restricted to in-frame sequences. Some clones are absent from its copies; in checked studies, under half trace to an unresolved V gene, and the reason for the others is unknown. Clone size and V and J calls were adopted from that table, with D and trimming inferred from the DNA. This sample lists around 2,000,000 clones; 95% were detected once. The ten largest clones capture around 0.13% of the sample.

This receptor was obtained from a man aged 18 to 30 in good health. The specimen sequenced was naive CD4+ T cells sorted from blood. The cell subset or site label, read with the paper, signifies: CD45RA+ positively selected. The chain employs TRBV19 and TRBJ1-5, with 7 junctional bases fitting TRBD1. CDR3 region: CASSTRTGAIEGQPQHF. The DNA sequence follows: TGTGCCAGTAGTACGCGGACAGGCGCGATTGAGGGTCAGCCCCAGCATTTT.